The present T cell receptor (beta chain) was sequenced within a study of T cell responses to AZD1222 COVID-19 vaccine. Study results and caveats: Clonal diversity may have been underestimated in mostly white British donors. Repertoires were collected only later (after the peak T cell response had occurred). Baseline serostatus was positive in only six AZD1222 recipients. Nearly half of spike-specific TCRs reportedly target unmutated variant regions.

TCRdb's table, derived via immunoSEQ multiplex PCR, lists solely in-frame clones and lacks some. Of about 180,000 clones in the sample, around 90% were seen once. This clone appeared once. As yet, its antigen is unknown. V shed 4 bases and J shed 4 bases, with 13 bases lying between them. The germline V gene has CDR1 KGHDR and CDR2 SFDVKD. This CDR3 has 14 amino acids. The J gene is TRBJ2-7, the V gene TRBV24-1; D might be TRBD1 or TRBD2, each matching 6 bases. This sample comprised peripheral blood, obtained 28 days after the second AZD1222 dose. The TCR was taken from an adult who received the AZD1222 COVID-19 vaccine. The CDR3 protein is CATSDRGPFYEQYF. For the CDR3, the DNA is TGTGCCACCAGTGACCGGGGGCCTTTTTACGAGCAGTACTTC.